This TCR beta chain was identified in a study of identical twins. Note on this clonotype: What it recognizes is unknown.

Findings and limits, study-wide: Compared with unrelated sharing, twin-shared out-of-frame alpha sequences had more low-probability sequences.

Healthy Caucasians provided all donations. A universal primer site arose from template switching, and cDNA bore unique molecular identifiers. TCRdb reprocessed the 5' RACE reads via MiXCR and lists one record per CDR3 protein. The sample carries 1.5 million to 2 million distinct CDR3 sequences, about 32% recorded once. J gave up 4 bases and V 4 bases, and 12 bases lay outside the gene matches. CDR3 length: 16 amino acids. CDR1 is DFQATT, CDR2 SNEGSKA, per germline (reference sequence). The V and J genes are TRBV20-1 and TRBJ2-1, with 8 bases identical to TRBD2. The receptor's source is a newborn girl in good health. Sequencing input: cord blood. DNA for the CDR3: TGCAGTGCTACTCAAGAGGTAGCGGGAACATACAATGAGCAGTTCTTC. Translation gives CSATQEVAGTYNEQFF.